A selection of T cell receptor beta chains follows, all from one sample in a study of blood T cell repertoires in COVID-19. Sequenced by immunoSEQ multiplex PCR; TCRdb stores in-frame clones only, minus some. In the table there are 230,000 or so clones, roughly 79% of which are singletons. The sample was peripheral blood. Every receptor here comes from a woman older than 75 with COVID-19, enrolled during active disease. Each CDR3 is given with its conserved first and last residue. A D gene is named only where the DNA matches it firmly. Part of the rows lack a size; the others show once, few, many or a class for expanded clones.

v_gene	abundance	j_gene	d_gene	CDR3aa	CDR3nt
TRBV18	NA	TRBJ1-5	NA	CASSGNREVNQPQHF	TGTGCCAGCTCAGGCAACAGGGAAGTGAATCAGCCCCAGCATTTT
TRBV27	NA	TRBJ1-2	TRBD1	CASSPSGAQGGYTF	TGTGCCAGCAGTCCCTCCGGAGCACAGGGGGGCTACACCTTC
TRBV4-3	NA	TRBJ1-6	NA	CASSLTVGQVINSPLHF	TGCGCCAGCAGCCTTACAGTGGGACAAGTTATTAATTCACCCCTCCACTTT
TRBV2	NA	TRBJ2-4	NA	CASHSGAKNIQYF	TGTGCCAGCCACTCGGGAGCCAAAAACATTCAGTACTTC
TRBV5-1	few	TRBJ1-3	NA	CASSLVSSGNTIYF	TGCGCCAGCAGCTTGGTTAGCTCTGGAAACACCATATATTTT
TRBV5-1	NA	TRBJ1-4	NA	CASTLGRGTNEKLFF	TGCGCCAGCACTCTTGGCAGGGGTACTAATGAAAAACTGTTTTTT
TRBV30	NA	TRBJ1-2	TRBD1	CACYHPGQRLANYGYTF	TGTGCCTGTTATCACCCGGGACAGCGCCTAGCTAACTATGGCTACACCTTC
TRBV9	once	TRBJ1-2	NA	CASSANSYGYTF	TGTGCCAGCAGCGCGAACAGCTATGGCTACACCTTC
TRBV2	NA	TRBJ2-3	NA	CASTTRTRGTDTQYF	TGTGCCAGCACTACAAGGACACGTGGCACAGATACGCAGTATTTT
TRBV28	NA	TRBJ1-1	TRBD1	CASTHDRGTEAFF	TGTGCCAGCACCCACGACAGGGGCACTGAAGCTTTCTTT
TRBV18	NA	TRBJ1-5	NA	CASSPAGAKGPQHF	TGTGCCAGCTCACCGGCGGGGGCGAAAGGGCCCCAGCATTTT
TRBV4-2	NA	TRBJ2-2	TRBD1	CASSQDLKSQGAMSVSGELFF	TGTGCCAGCAGCCAAGATTTGAAATCACAGGGGGCGATGAGTGTATCCGGGGAGCTGTTTTTT
TRBV19	once	TRBJ1-1	TRBD1	CASSKGLTGVNTEAFF	TGTGCCAGTAGTAAGGGATTAACAGGGGTGAACACTGAAGCTTTCTTT
TRBV13	NA	TRBJ1-6	NA	CASSTGTYNSPLHF	TGTGCCAGCAGCACCGGGACTTATAATTCACCCCTCCACTTT
TRBV6-5	NA	TRBJ2-2	NA	CASSYSIGELFF	TGTGCCAGCAGTTACTCCATCGGGGAGCTGTTTTTT
TRBV11-2	NA	TRBJ2-1	TRBD1	CASSLSRDRFRSYNEQFF	TGTGCCAGCAGCTTATCTAGGGACAGGTTCCGCTCCTACAATGAGCAGTTCTTC
TRBV20-1	NA	TRBJ2-3	TRBD2	CSASSGSGTDTQYF	TGCAGTGCTAGTAGCGGGTCCGGCACAGATACGCAGTATTTT
TRBV6-4	NA	TRBJ2-2	NA	CANWRVDTGELFF	TGTGCCAACTGGCGGGTCGACACCGGGGAGCTGTTTTTT
TRBV5-6	few	TRBJ1-2	TRBD1	CASSGTAKDNYGYTF	TGTGCCAGCAGCGGGACAGCGAAGGATAACTATGGCTACACCTTC
TRBV30	NA	TRBJ2-3	TRBD2	CAWSVHGSGGITDTQYF	TGTGCCTGGAGTGTACATGGTAGCGGGGGGATCACAGATACGCAGTATTTT